Given below is one T cell receptor (beta chain) in context. Its antigen is not identified. These data originate in a study of T cell repertoires in cytomegalovirus infection. Looking at the study overall: Newly reported HLA-C-restricted and thoroughly characterized HLA-B-restricted CMV epitopes were employed. The public TCR beta signatures pointed to both CMV infection and matching HLA type. Overall study results and limits: It was HLA-C-restricted CMV-specific TCR beta clonotypes that dominated the response ex vivo. Individuals carrying CMV plus the relevant HLA were identified by cumulative frequency of public TCR beta families.

MiXCR, applied by TCRdb to the reads, yields one record per CDR3 protein. Of approximately 1,000,000 distinct CDR3 sequences in the sample, roughly a third were seen once. V was cut by 6 bases and J by 9 bases, with 12 bases left in between. The length of the CDR3 is 12 residues. Germline-derived CDR1 and CDR2 are MNHEY and SVGEGT. This TCR came from a human donor in good health (CMV status not recorded). Some clones in this sample may be carry-over from other donors' samples. The chain uses TRBV6-2 or TRBV6-3 and TRBJ2-1; no definite D call. Sequencing was performed on cultured CD8+ T cells from PBMCs, taken from culture after CMV antigen stimulation. CDR3 nucleotide sequence: TGTGCCAGCAGGATAGTTTCGGGTGAGCAGTTCTTC. Protein sequence: CASRIVSGEQFF.